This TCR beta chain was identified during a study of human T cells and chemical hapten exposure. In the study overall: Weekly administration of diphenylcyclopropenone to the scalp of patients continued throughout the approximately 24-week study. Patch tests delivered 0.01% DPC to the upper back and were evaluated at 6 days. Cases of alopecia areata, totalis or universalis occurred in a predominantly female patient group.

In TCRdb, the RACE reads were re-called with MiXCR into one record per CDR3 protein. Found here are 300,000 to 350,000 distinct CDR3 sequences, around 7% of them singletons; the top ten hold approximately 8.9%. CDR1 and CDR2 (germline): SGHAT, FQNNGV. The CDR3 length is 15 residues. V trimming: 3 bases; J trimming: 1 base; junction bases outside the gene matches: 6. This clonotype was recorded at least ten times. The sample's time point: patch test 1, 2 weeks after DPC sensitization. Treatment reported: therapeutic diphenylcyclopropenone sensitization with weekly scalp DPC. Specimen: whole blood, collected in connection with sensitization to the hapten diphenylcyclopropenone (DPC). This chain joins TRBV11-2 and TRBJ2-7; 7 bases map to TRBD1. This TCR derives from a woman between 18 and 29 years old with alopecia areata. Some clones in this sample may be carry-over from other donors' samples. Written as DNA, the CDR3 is TGTGCCAGCAGCTTGTCCCAGGGGGTTTCCTACGAGCAGTACTTC. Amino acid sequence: CASSLSQGVSYEQYF.